This TCR beta chain was documented in a study of Ad26.COV2.S vaccination and SARS-CoV-2 variants. Study in general: Each vaccinee took Ad26.COV2.S intramuscularly, once or twice 56 days apart. Overall study results and limits: While placebo recipients had lower spike-specific TCR breadth, vaccine recipients had more.

Germline CDR1 and CDR2: MNHEY and SVGAGI. Trimming removed 0 bases from V and 6 bases from J, with 12 bases in between. CDR3 length equals 15 residues. Noted treatment: 15 to 20 received Ad26.COV2.S at low or high dose, single or two shots; about 5 received placebo; per-sample allocation not given. Sampling occurred on day 63 after the first vaccine or placebo injection. Method: immunoSEQ multiplex PCR; TCRdb's copy keeps in-frame clones and lacks some. The profile shows hundreds of thousands of clones, approximately 86% of them singletons. A note on this clone: What it binds is unknown.

The TCR originated in a person between 18 and 60 years old who received the Ad26.COV2.S COVID-19 vaccine or a placebo. The source was peripheral blood, collected in a trial of Ad26.COV2.S vaccine versus placebo. The rearrangement joins TRBV6-5 to TRBJ1-5, with TRBD1 as a possible D gene (5 bases). The CDR3 DNA sequence: TGTGCCAGCAGTTACTCGGGGCAGGTTGGTCAGCCCCAGCATTTT. As protein: CASSYSGQVGQPQHF.